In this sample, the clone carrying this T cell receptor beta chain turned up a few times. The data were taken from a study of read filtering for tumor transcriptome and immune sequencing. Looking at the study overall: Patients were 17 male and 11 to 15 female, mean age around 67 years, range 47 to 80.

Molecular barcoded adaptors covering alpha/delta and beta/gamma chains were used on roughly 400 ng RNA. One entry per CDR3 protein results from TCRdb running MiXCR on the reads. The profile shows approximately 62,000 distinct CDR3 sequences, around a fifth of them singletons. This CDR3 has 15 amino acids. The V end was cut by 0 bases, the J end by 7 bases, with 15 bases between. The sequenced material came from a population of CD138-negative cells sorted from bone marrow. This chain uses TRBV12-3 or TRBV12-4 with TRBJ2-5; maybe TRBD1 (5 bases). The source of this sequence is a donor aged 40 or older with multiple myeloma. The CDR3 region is CASSLAGAPSGTQYF. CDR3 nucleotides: TGTGCCAGCAGTTTAGCAGGGGCCCCAAGTGGGACCCAGTACTTC.